The 25 T cell receptor beta chains below come from one sample, sequenced in a study of OX40 agonist ivuxolimab in advanced cancers. Profiled with immunoSEQ multiplex PCR; TCRdb holds only in-frame clones, not every one. The data show roughly 72,000 clones, with roughly 80% seen just once and 5% held by the top ten. The sequencing used CD4+ or CD8+ T cells sorted from blood, collected in a trial of the OX40 agonist ivuxolimab. The receptor source for this set is an adult with an advanced solid tumor such as melanoma, head and neck, liver or kidney cancer.

The chain uses TRBV6-5 and TRBJ1-2; 7 nucleotides agree with TRBD1. V was clipped by 6 bases and J by 4 bases; unmatched bases: 8. Germline CDR1 reads MNHEY; CDR2 reads SVGAGI. This CDR3 spans 14 amino acids. CDR3 loop: CASSPSDRVYGYTF. CDR3 DNA sequence: TGTGCCAGCAGCCCATCCGACAGGGTCTATGGCTACACCTTC.

Concerning this clone itself: Other DNA sequences in this sample translate to the same CDR3. The chain couples TRBV5-5 to TRBJ1-2, with D uncertain. V lost 2 bases to trimming and J lost 2 bases, with 10 bases between them. Germline V gene lookup returns CDR1 SGHKS and CDR2 YYEKEE (reference sequence). This CDR3 has 14 residues. Written as DNA, the CDR3 is TGTGCCAGCAGCTTCCTCGGGGAGAACTATGGCTACACCTTC. Translation: CASSFLGENYGYTF.

This chain uses TRBV25-1 with TRBJ1-1; no definite D call. V was shortened by 7 bases and J by 3 bases, with 9 bases between the two germline ends. The CDR3 contains 12 residues. From germline, CDR1 is MGHDK and CDR2 SYGVNS. For the CDR3, the DNA is TGTGCCAGCAACGGACCGTACACTGAAGCTTTCTTT. This translates into CASNGPYTEAFF.

The chain employs TRBV30 and TRBJ1-2; TRBD1 is a possible D gene (5 bases). CDR3 length: 14 amino acids. The germline gives CDR1 GTSNPN, CDR2 SVGIG (reference sequence). V lost 2 bases and J 4 bases, leaving 14 bases between the germline ends. In DNA form, the CDR3 reads TGTGCCTGGAGTCCCTCTCCGACAGTCTATGGCTACACCTTC. This sequence encodes CAWSPSPTVYGYTF.

This clone came up once. This chain links TRBV4-3 with TRBJ1-5; maybe TRBD1 (5 bases). The germline V and J ends were trimmed by 0 bases and 7 bases, with 13 bases remaining between them. This CDR3 has 15 amino acids. CDR1 and CDR2 from the germline V gene are LGHNA and YSLEER. The CDR3 bases are TGCGCCAGCAGCCAAGATGTACAGGCTCGCCAGCCCCAGCATTTT. Translation gives CASSQDVQARQPQHF.

The J gene is TRBJ1-2, the V gene TRBV7-2, with D maybe TRBD1 (6 bases). Trimming removed 4 bases from V and 6 bases from J, with 9 bases in between. The V gene's germline CDR1 is SGHTA and CDR2 FQGNSA. This CDR3 is built from 12 residues. The CDR3 bases are TGTGCCAGCAGCTCAACAGGGCATGGCTACACCTTC. Translated: CASSSTGHGYTF.

This sequence joins TRBV5-6 and TRBJ2-7; 9 bases line up with TRBD1. This CDR3 spans 15 amino acids. Germline V gene lookup returns CDR1 SGHDT and CDR2 YYEEEE. The V gene end was trimmed by 5 bases and the J gene end by 2 bases; junction bases not matched to a gene: 8. CDR3 residues: CASSFTTGGPYEQYF. CDR3 in DNA: TGTGCCAGCAGTTTCACCACAGGGGGCCCCTACGAGCAGTACTTC.

The V call is TRBV6-4, the J call TRBJ2-3, with 7 nucleotides matching TRBD2. Per germline, CDR1 MRHNA and CDR2 SNTAGT. The CDR3 covers 14 residues. Trimming removed 5 bases from V and 1 base from J; junction bases left unmatched: 3. CDR3 in DNA: TGTGCCAGCAGTTGGAGCGGGGGCACAGATACGCAGTATTTT. This sequence encodes CASSWSGGTDTQYF.

The chain joins TRBV30 to TRBJ1-5, with D uncertain. Trimming stripped 2 bases from V and 3 bases from J, with 5 bases between. From germline, CDR1 is GTSNPN and CDR2 SVGIG (reference sequence). The CDR3 runs 12 residues. CDR3 sequence (DNA): TGTGCCTGGAGTCCGACCAATCAGCCCCAGCATTTT. Translation gives CAWSPTNQPQHF.

This clone has more than one count but fewer than ten. This rearrangement joins TRBV19 to TRBJ1-1; 8 bases are a match to TRBD1. This CDR3 has 14 amino acids. V shed 9 bases, J shed 3 bases, and the junction held 9 bases outside the gene matches. Germline V lookup: CDR1 LNHDA, CDR2 SQIVND (reference sequence). The CDR3 here is CASKPGGRDTEAFF. In nucleotides, the CDR3 is TGTGCCAGCAAACCAGGGGGCAGGGACACTGAAGCTTTCTTT.

The genes are TRBV9 and TRBJ1-3; TRBD1 might be the D (5 bases). The CDR3 has 15 amino acids. V was pared by 3 bases and J by 0 bases, with 10 bases between. Germline V gene data show CDR1 as SGDLS and CDR2 as YYNGEE. The CDR3 nucleotides are TGTGCCAGCAGCGGACAGAGTAGCTCTGGAAACACCATATATTTT. This gives the protein CASSGQSSSGNTIYF.

This clone has more than one count but fewer than ten. This rearrangement joins TRBV13 to TRBJ2-1, with 7 bases lining up with TRBD2. With V trimmed by 3 bases and J by 0 bases, 5 bases remained unmatched. Germline V gene lookup returns CDR1 PRHDT and CDR2 FYEKMQ (reference sequence). The CDR3 covers 16 residues. In nucleotides, the CDR3 is TGTGCCAGCAGCTTCGGACTAGAGGGCTCCTACAATGAGCAGTTCTTC. It specifies CASSFGLEGSYNEQFF.

The genes are TRBV11-3 and TRBJ2-1; perhaps TRBD2 as D (7 bases). CDR1 is SGHNT and CDR2 is YENEEA in the germline V gene. CDR3 length: 17 residues. Trimming stripped 5 bases from V and 3 bases from J, with 20 bases between. The CDR3 loop reads CASSGILRGGSYNEQFF. The CDR3 DNA follows: TGTGCCAGCAGCGGGATTCTGAGGGGGGGAAGCTACAATGAGCAGTTCTTC.

J is TRBJ2-1 and V is TRBV19; TRBD2 matches 11 bases. This CDR3 has 15 amino acids. With V trimmed by 3 bases and J by 4 bases, 2 bases remained unmatched. Looked up from germline, CDR1 is LNHDA and CDR2 is SQIVND (reference sequence). As DNA, the CDR3 is TGTGCCAGTAGTATGACTAGCGGGATATACAATGAGCAGTTCTTC. Residues: CASSMTSGIYNEQFF.

The chain recombines TRBV7-9 with TRBJ1-2, with D possibly TRBD1 on 6 matching bases. The germline CDR1 and CDR2 sequences are SEHNR and FQNEAQ (reference sequence). The CDR3 length is 15 residues. Trimming stripped 4 bases from V and 8 bases from J, with 20 bases between. The CDR3 reads CASSSYLQGAGGYTF. CDR3 bases: TGTGCCAGCAGCTCATACTTACAGGGAGCGGGAGGCTACACCTTC.

This clone was seen more than once but under ten times. V usage is TRBV5-1 and J usage is TRBJ1-4; D remains unclear. CDR3 length: 15 amino acids. Deletions cut 0 bases from V and 8 bases from J, with 14 bases between. CDR1 is SGHRS and CDR2 is YFSETQ in the germline V gene. This CDR3 is CASSLEGLAEEKLFF. CDR3 DNA sequence: TGCGCCAGCAGCTTGGAAGGGCTCGCGGAAGAAAAACTGTTTTTT.

This clone appeared a few times. The chain uses TRBV6-4 and TRBJ2-2; no clear D. V was trimmed by 4 bases and J by 0 bases, leaving 3 bases between them. The CDR3 extends over 13 amino acids. Germline V gene data show CDR1 as MRHNA and CDR2 as SNTAGT. This CDR3 is CASSGTNTGELFF. CDR3 DNA: TGTGCCAGCAGTGGGACGAACACCGGGGAGCTGTTTTTT.

J is TRBJ1-2 and V is TRBV7-3; TRBD1 agrees at 8 bases. Germline CDR1 and CDR2: SGHTA and FQGTGA. V gave up 5 bases and J gave up 10 bases; unmatched junction bases: 15. This CDR3 region has 15 residues. The CDR3 DNA sequence: TGTGCCAGCAGCCCCGGCGCGGGACAGGCTTTGGACTACACCTTC. Its protein is CASSPGAGQALDYTF.

The chain employs TRBV2 and TRBJ2-7, with 7 bases aligning to TRBD2. V was clipped by 5 bases and J by 3 bases; unmatched bases: 7. This CDR3 is 14 amino acids long. Germline V gene data show CDR1 as SNHLY and CDR2 as FYNNEI. The CDR3 loop reads CASSNNGGIYEQYF. The CDR3 DNA is TGTGCCAGCAGTAACAACGGGGGGATCTACGAGCAGTACTTC.

This clone was observed a single time. The genes are TRBV30 and TRBJ2-1; no clear D. This CDR3 is 15 amino acids long. The V end was cut by 2 bases, the J end by 0 bases, with 11 bases between. The germline CDR1 and CDR2 sequences are GTSNPN and SVGIG (reference sequence). CDR3 bases: TGTGCCTGGAGTTTACCGGACCGCTCCTACAATGAGCAGTTCTTC. This encodes CAWSLPDRSYNEQFF.

This clone was seen more than once but under ten times. The V call is TRBV9, the J call TRBJ2-2, with D unresolved. Trimming removed 0 bases at V and 0 bases at J, with 6 bases between. This CDR3 has 15 amino acids. Germline lookup yields CDR1 SGDLS and CDR2 YYNGEE. The CDR3 DNA reads TGTGCCAGCAGCGTAGAAGCACCGAACACCGGGGAGCTGTTTTTT. This sequence encodes CASSVEAPNTGELFF.

The rearrangement joins TRBV5-1 to TRBJ2-3; 12 bases map to TRBD2. CDR3 length: 14 residues. The germline V gene has CDR1 SGHRS and CDR2 YFSETQ. J lost 3 bases, V lost 5 bases, and 1 base had no gene match. The chain's CDR3 is CASRTSGSTDTQYF. Here the CDR3 DNA reads TGCGCCAGCAGGACTAGCGGGAGTACAGATACGCAGTATTTT.

CDR3 DNA sequence: TGTGCCAGCAGCTCCTTCTGGGACGGTAACGGGAATGAGCAGTTCTTC. Amino acids: CASSSFWDGNGNEQFF. This rearrangement joins TRBV11-3 to TRBJ2-1; D might be TRBD1 or TRBD2, each matching 5 bases. V dropped 4 bases and J dropped 7 bases, with 20 bases sitting between them. Germline V gene data show CDR1 as SGHNT and CDR2 as YENEEA. The length of the CDR3 is 16 residues.

The genes are TRBV6-6 and TRBJ1-1, with D maybe TRBD1 (5 bases). The V and J ends lost 8 bases and 0 bases respectively, with 10 bases between them. Germline lookup yields CDR1 MNHNY and CDR2 SVGAGI (reference sequence). This CDR3 has 13 residues. The CDR3 DNA follows: TGTGCCAGCCTGGACACGGTGAACACTGAAGCTTTCTTT. Translation gives CASLDTVNTEAFF.

The CDR3 spells CSGLNTEAFF. The CDR3 DNA reads as TGCTCAGGGCTCAACACTGAAGCTTTCTTT. The chain joins TRBV29-1 to TRBJ1-1, with D possibly being TRBD1 (5 bases). The CDR3 consists of 10 residues. Germline CDR1 and CDR2: SQVTM and ANQGSEA.